These 20 T cell receptor beta chains share one sample of origin, sequenced in a study of cytomegalovirus exposure and HLA in healthy donors. Researchers ran the PCR with 60 Vbeta and 13 Jbeta primers. Clones were sequenced by immunoSEQ multiplex PCR, and TCRdb holds only the in-frame ones, with some missing. The data contain about 190,000 clones, 78% of them singletons. The sequencing input was PBMCs. These receptors came from a woman in her twenties or thirties in good health and CMV-seropositive.

This clone was observed a few times. This chain joins TRBV13 and TRBJ1-1; D gene ambiguous. The CDR3 has 14 residues. The germline V gene has CDR1 PRHDT and CDR2 FYEKMQ (reference sequence). The V end was cut by 5 bases, the J end by 4 bases, with 14 bases between. CDR3 nucleotides: TGTGCCAGCAGCGCCCGCGGGAGCATCACTGAAGCTTTCTTT. Protein: CASSARGSITEAFF.

The DNA for the CDR3 is TGTGCCAGCAGTTTCGGGAGAATTTGGGTTTCTGGGGCCAACGTCCTGACTTTC. This translates into CASSFGRIWVSGANVLTF. This chain joins TRBV28 and TRBJ2-6; D is perhaps TRBD2 (6 bases). V gave up 3 bases and J gave up 1 base, with 16 bases separating them. Germline V gives CDR1 MDHEN, CDR2 SYDVKM. CDR3 length: 18 residues.

The chain has TRBV7-6 and TRBJ2-1; 7 bases fit TRBD1. CDR1 SGHVS and CDR2 FNYEAQ come from the germline V gene. The length of the CDR3 is 17 residues. V lost 7 bases, J lost 5 bases, and 17 bases stayed unmatched. The CDR3 sequence is CASTPRKDRNVHNEQFF. In nucleotides, the CDR3 is TGTGCCAGCACCCCCCGCAAGGACAGGAACGTCCACAATGAGCAGTTCTTC.

In this sample, this clone turned up once. V is TRBV4-2 and J is TRBJ2-7; TRBD2 matches at 9 bases. This CDR3 has 14 amino acids. Losses at the gene ends were 0 bases for V and 6 bases for J; bases not matched to a gene: 3. Germline CDR1 and CDR2: LGHNA and YNFKEQ. CDR3 loop: CASSQDLSGGEQYF. The CDR3 DNA is TGTGCCAGCAGCCAAGATCTTAGCGGGGGCGAGCAGTACTTC.

The chain uses TRBV28 and TRBJ2-5, with TRBD1 as a possible D gene (6 bases). In germline, CDR1 is MDHEN, CDR2 SYDVKM. Deletions cut 5 bases from V and 2 bases from J, with 18 bases between. This CDR3 contains 16 residues. The CDR3 DNA sequence: TGTGCCAGCAGTACCACCGCAGGGGACCTACAAGAGACCCAGTACTTC. Translated, it gives CASSTTAGDLQETQYF. The complete variable domain, with remaining parts taken from reference TRBV28 and TRBJ2-5, reads DVKVTQSSRYLVKRTGEKVFLECVQDMDHENMFWYRQDPGLGLRLIYFSYDVKMKEKGDIPEGYSVSREKKERFSLILESASTNQTSMYLCASSTTAGDLQETQYFGPGTRLLVL.

This clone was detected a few times. This chain joins TRBV6-6 and TRBJ2-1; no definite D call. The length of the CDR3 is 14 residues. The V end lost 4 bases, the J end lost 4 bases, and 11 bases lay between the germline ends. In germline, CDR1 is MNHNY, CDR2 SVGAGI (reference sequence). CDR3 sequence: CASSSARDYNEQFF. The CDR3 bases are TGTGCCAGCAGTTCCGCCCGCGATTACAATGAGCAGTTCTTC.

The V call is TRBV4-2, the J call TRBJ2-7, with D possibly being TRBD1 (5 bases). This CDR3 comprises 13 residues. Germline V lookup: CDR1 LGHNA, CDR2 YNFKEQ. With 0 bases removed from V and 7 bases from J, the gap between germline ends came to 10 bases. In nucleotides, the CDR3 is TGTGCCAGCAGCCAAGAAGGGGCTTCAGAGCAGTACTTC. It codes for CASSQEGASEQYF.

This rearrangement joins TRBV5-1 to TRBJ2-3; D perhaps matches TRBD2 (6 bases). From germline, CDR1 is SGHRS and CDR2 YFSETQ. Deletions cut 4 bases from V and 1 base from J, with 19 bases between. The CDR3 contains 17 residues. In DNA form, the CDR3 reads TGCGCCAGCAGCCCAGGCGGGACCGCCGGGGGCACAGATACGCAGTATTTT. As protein: CASSPGGTAGGTDTQYF.

The chain employs TRBV29-1 and TRBJ2-1, with 9 bases identical to TRBD1. Unmatched junction bases numbered 4, after V lost 6 bases and J lost 7 bases. Germline V gene sequence: CDR1 SQVTM, CDR2 ANQGSEA. This CDR3 spans 12 amino acids. The CDR3 sequence: CSVRQGGNEQFF. Written as DNA, the CDR3 is TGCAGCGTACGACAGGGGGGGAATGAGCAGTTCTTC.

V usage is TRBV21-1 and J usage is TRBJ1-5; the DNA was not used to check the table's D call, TRBD1. TRBV21-1 is deemed a pseudogene. The CDR3 has 16 residues. This chain's CDR3 is CARQRDRVGSNQPQHF. For the CDR3, the DNA is TGTGCCAGACAGAGGGACAGGGTCGGTAGCAATCAGCCCCAGCATTTT.

The chain combines TRBV15 with TRBJ2-1; 14 bases fit TRBD2. Germline loops: CDR1 LNHNV, CDR2 YYDKDF (reference sequence). The CDR3 loop spans 16 amino acids. Trimming cost V 3 bases and J 6 bases; bases outside gene matches: 4. DNA for the CDR3: TGTGCCACCAGCAGGGGACTAGCGGGGGCGATCAATGAGCAGTTCTTC. This codes for CATSRGLAGAINEQFF.

The chain joins TRBV7-9 to TRBJ2-5, with a tentative D call TRBD1 (5 bases). Germline V gene lookup returns CDR1 SEHNR and CDR2 FQNEAQ (reference sequence). This CDR3 is 14 amino acids long. Trimming pared 1 base from V and 2 bases from J, leaving 8 bases between. The CDR3 here is CASSLGQIQETQYF. For the CDR3, the DNA is TGTGCCAGCAGCTTAGGACAGATTCAAGAGACCCAGTACTTC.

CDR3 DNA: TGCGCCAGCAGCTCCGGGGGACGGGAGGCCGAGCAGTACTTC. Translation: CASSSGGREAEQYF. The rearrangement links TRBV5-1 to TRBJ2-7, with TRBD2 identical over 7 bases. The length of the CDR3 is 14 residues. Per germline, CDR1 SGHRS and CDR2 YFSETQ. J gave up 6 bases and V 3 bases, and 9 bases lay outside the gene matches. The full variable domain, its missing parts supplied by reference TRBV5-1 and TRBJ2-7, is KAGVTQTPRYLIKTRGQQVTLSCSPISGHRSVSWYQQTPGQGLQFLFEYFSETQRNKGNFPGRFSGRQFSNSRSEMNVSTLELGDSALYLCASSSGGREAEQYFGPGTRLTVT.

The V and J genes are TRBV5-8 and TRBJ2-5, with D uncertain. Between the trimmed V and J ends, which lost 0 bases and 1 base, there was a span of 7 bases. The CDR3 is 14 amino acids. Germline-derived CDR1 and CDR2 are SGHTS and YDEGEE. CDR3 residues: CASSLAPFQETQYF. The CDR3 region has the DNA TGTGCCAGCAGCTTGGCCCCATTCCAAGAGACCCAGTACTTC.

The V call is TRBV2, the J call TRBJ2-3; no firm D call. CDR3 size: 12 residues. V dropped 6 bases and J dropped 4 bases, with 8 bases sitting between them. Germline V lookup: CDR1 SNHLY, CDR2 FYNNEI. The CDR3 loop reads CASRGSADTQYF. CDR3 nucleotide sequence: TGTGCCAGCAGGGGCTCGGCAGATACGCAGTATTTT.

The J gene is TRBJ1-5, the V gene TRBV25-1, with a tentative D call TRBD1 (5 bases). Trimming removed 5 bases at V and 0 bases at J, with 11 bases between. CDR1 is MGHDK, CDR2 SYGVNS, per germline. This CDR3 is built from 15 residues. The DNA of the CDR3 is TGTGCCAGCAGTTGGACGACAGTTAGCAATCAGCCCCAGCATTTT. This gives the protein CASSWTTVSNQPQHF. Looking up the rest from reference TRBV25-1 and TRBJ1-5 gives the full variable domain: EADIYQTPRYLVIGTGKKITLECSQTMGHDKMYWYQQDPGMELHLIHYSYGVNSTEKGDLSSESTVSRIRTEHFPLTLESARPSHTSQYLCASSWTTVSNQPQHFGDGTRLSIL.

This chain links TRBV27 with TRBJ2-3; 7 bases are a match to TRBD1. V lost 5 bases and J lost 2; bases outside the gene matches: 10. This CDR3 contains 16 residues. Per germline, CDR1 MNHEY and CDR2 SMNVEV (reference sequence). CDR3 amino acids: CASSVFGTVDTDTQYF. Written as DNA, the CDR3 is TGTGCCAGCAGTGTCTTTGGGACAGTCGACACAGATACGCAGTATTTT.

The chain is built from TRBV6-1 and TRBJ1-3; 8 nucleotides align to TRBD1. Germline V gives CDR1 MNHNS, CDR2 SASEGT. With 6 bases clipped from V and 3 bases from J, the junction kept 4 bases outside the gene matches. This CDR3 region has 14 residues. In nucleotides, the CDR3 is TGTGCCAGCAGCGAGACAGGGGTTGGAAACACCATATATTTT. Amino acid sequence: CASSETGVGNTIYF.

This clone was seen more than once but under ten times. The chain joins TRBV5-4 to TRBJ1-6; 8 bases align to TRBD1. CDR3 length equals 15 residues. Germline trimming cut 4 bases from V and 10 bases from J; bases unmatched to any gene: 10. Germline values: CDR1 SGHNT, CDR2 YYREEE (reference sequence). The CDR3: CASSTRDRQQSPLHF. The CDR3 DNA reads TGTGCCAGCAGCACAAGGGACAGGCAGCAATCACCCCTCCACTTT.

V and J are TRBV5-1 and TRBJ2-2; D gene uncertain. The germline CDR1 and CDR2 sequences are SGHRS and YFSETQ. V lost 4 bases to trimming and J lost 1 base, with 11 bases between them. The CDR3 totals 15 residues. The CDR3 nucleotides are TGCGCCAGCAGCCCCCGGGTTCTGAACACCGGGGAGCTGTTTTTT. Protein: CASSPRVLNTGELFF.